The entry below describes one TCR beta chain. Additional DNA sequences in this sample encode the identical CDR3. In assigning cohorts, the study relied on participant-reported clinical history. The sample belongs to a study of blood T cell repertoires in COVID-19. V lost 2 bases and J 3 bases, leaving 5 bases between the germline ends. The CDR3 is made up of 12 amino acids. CDR1 and CDR2 from the germline V gene are MDHEN and SYDVKM. Method: immunoSEQ multiplex PCR; TCRdb's copy keeps in-frame clones and lacks some. This table holds about 300,000 clones, almost 90% found once. The rearrangement uses TRBV28 and TRBJ2-7; tentatively, D is TRBD2 (5 bases). The source of this sequence is a woman aged 18-29 years with acute COVID-19. The sequencing sample was made of PBMCs or T cells enriched from blood (not recorded which). This CDR3 is CASSLGSYEQYF. Written as DNA, the CDR3 is TGTGCCAGCAGTTTAGGGAGCTACGAGCAGTACTTC.